This TCR beta chain was found in a study of control samples from healthy donors and cancer patients. CDR3 size: 13 residues. Trimming cost V 3 bases and J 4 bases, with 10 bases left between them. From germline, CDR1 is SGHRS and CDR2 YFSETQ. The method was immunoSEQ multiplex PCR; TCRdb's version includes in-frame clones alone and lacks a portion of them. This table has 110,000 to 150,000 clones, over 90% appearing once. The rearrangement links TRBV5-1 to TRBJ1-2; possibly TRBD1 for D (6 bases). The material sequenced was PBMCs. The sequence came from a man in his fifties or sixties with colorectal cancer. CDR3 nucleotide sequence: TGCGCCAGCAGCTCCGGGACAATCTATGGCTACACCTTC. Encoded protein: CASSSGTIYGYTF.